Below are 7 T cell receptor beta chains sequenced from a single sample in a study of shared clonotypes between healthy human individuals. The naive CD8 population came from CD45RO-negative cells selected for CCR7, without terminally differentiated effector memory CD45RA+ cells. Assay: immunoSEQ multiplex PCR; the TCRdb copy retains only in-frame clones and omits some. In the table there are nearly 2 million clones, approximately 94% of which are singletons. The material sequenced was naive CD8+ T cells sorted from blood. These receptors were collected from a man aged 18 to 30 in good health.

The chain combines TRBV29-1 with TRBJ2-7; possibly TRBD1 for D (5 bases). V was clipped by 1 base and J by 4 bases, with 14 bases between them. The germline gives CDR1 SQVTM, CDR2 ANQGSEA. The CDR3 runs 14 residues. For the CDR3, the DNA is TGCAGCGTTGAAGTCTACGATAGGGGATACGAGCAGTACTTC. This encodes CSVEVYDRGYEQYF.

Comment on this clone: The sample contains more than one DNA sequence encoding this CDR3. The chain has TRBV6-6 and TRBJ2-2; TRBD2 agrees at 8 bases. CDR1 and CDR2 (germline): MNHNY, SVGAGI (reference sequence). The J segment lost 3 bases and the V segment lost 3 bases, leaving 0 bases of the junction unmatched. The CDR3 sequence is 14 residues long. CDR3 sequence: CASSYSGDTGELFF. The CDR3 DNA sequence: TGTGCCAGCAGTTATAGCGGGGACACCGGGGAGCTGTTTTTT.

A single count supports this clone. The rearrangement links TRBV7-3 to TRBJ2-7; 7 bases fit TRBD1. The germline V gene has CDR1 SGHTA and CDR2 FQGTGA. The CDR3 is made up of 15 amino acids. V lost 5 bases and J lost 7; bases outside the gene matches: 14. The CDR3 DNA sequence: TGTGCCAGCAGCACCCGGGACAAGGGGGCCGGGGAGCAGTACTTC. It codes for CASSTRDKGAGEQYF. Using reference TRBV7-3 and TRBJ2-7 for the parts outside the CDR3, the full variable domain is GAGVSQTPSNKVTEKGKYVELRCDPISGHTALYWYRQSLGQGPEFLIYFQGTGAADDSGLPNDRFFAVRPEGSVSTLKIQRTERGDSAVYLCASSTRDKGAGEQYFGPGTRLTVT.

The chain uses TRBV28 and TRBJ2-7, with D maybe TRBD1 (6 bases). The CDR3 length is 15 residues. Trimming cost V 5 bases and J 3 bases, with 17 bases left between them. CDR1 is MDHEN, CDR2 SYDVKM, per germline. DNA of the CDR3: TGTGCCAGCAGTGATGACCCAGGGGTTGGCTACGAGCAGTACTTC. Translated: CASSDDPGVGYEQYF.

The chain employs TRBV6-1 and TRBJ1-2; weak D call: TRBD1 (6 bases). This CDR3 has 14 residues. Trimming took off 2 bases at V and 4 bases at J, with 11 bases between the two ends. Germline V lookup: CDR1 MNHNS, CDR2 SASEGT. The DNA for the CDR3 is TGTGCCAGCAGTGAACATCCAGGGGTCTATGGCTACACCTTC. Translated: CASSEHPGVYGYTF.

Remarks on this clone: This same CDR3 is encoded by further DNA sequences in the sample. The CDR3 DNA is TGTGCCAGCAGTTCGACAGGCGGGGACACTGAAGCTTTCTTT. Protein product: CASSSTGGDTEAFF. The chain combines TRBV28 with TRBJ1-1, with D tentatively TRBD1 (6 bases). The CDR3 contains 14 residues. The germline CDR1 and CDR2 sequences are MDHEN and SYDVKM. Trimming pared 4 bases from V and 3 bases from J, leaving 12 bases between.

V usage is TRBV4-3 and J usage is TRBJ2-1; D is perhaps TRBD1 (6 bases). Germline CDR1 is LGHNA and CDR2 is YSLEER. The CDR3 contains 16 residues. The V gene lost 4 bases and the J gene lost 0 bases, with 13 bases spanning the gap. Written as DNA, the CDR3 is TGCGCCAGCAGCCCAGGGGCCAGGGACTCCTACAATGAGCAGTTCTTC. It translates to CASSPGARDSYNEQFF.